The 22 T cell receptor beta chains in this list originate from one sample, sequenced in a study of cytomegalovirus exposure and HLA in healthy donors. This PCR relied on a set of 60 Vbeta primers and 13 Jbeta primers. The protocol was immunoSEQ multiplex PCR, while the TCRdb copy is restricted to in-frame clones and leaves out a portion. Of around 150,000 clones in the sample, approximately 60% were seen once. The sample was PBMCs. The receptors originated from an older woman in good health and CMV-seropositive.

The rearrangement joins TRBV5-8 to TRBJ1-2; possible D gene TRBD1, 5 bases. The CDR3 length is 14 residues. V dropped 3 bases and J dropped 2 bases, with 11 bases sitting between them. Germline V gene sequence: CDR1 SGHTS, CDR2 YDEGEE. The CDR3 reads CASSSRQRNYGYTF. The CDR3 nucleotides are TGTGCCAGCAGCTCGCGACAGAGAAACTATGGCTACACCTTC.

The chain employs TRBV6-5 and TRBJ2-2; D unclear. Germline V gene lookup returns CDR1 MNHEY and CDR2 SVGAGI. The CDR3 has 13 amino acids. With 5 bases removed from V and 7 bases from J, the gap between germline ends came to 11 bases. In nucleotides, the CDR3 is TGTGCCAGCAGTCTTACCTCTAGCGGGGAGCTGTTTTTT. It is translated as CASSLTSSGELFF.

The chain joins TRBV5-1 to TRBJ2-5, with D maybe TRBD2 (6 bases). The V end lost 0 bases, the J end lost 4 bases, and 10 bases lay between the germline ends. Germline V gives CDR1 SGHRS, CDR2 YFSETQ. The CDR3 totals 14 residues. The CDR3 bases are TGCGCCAGCAGCTTGGCCCTGGGGGGAGAGACCCAGTACTTC. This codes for CASSLALGGETQYF.

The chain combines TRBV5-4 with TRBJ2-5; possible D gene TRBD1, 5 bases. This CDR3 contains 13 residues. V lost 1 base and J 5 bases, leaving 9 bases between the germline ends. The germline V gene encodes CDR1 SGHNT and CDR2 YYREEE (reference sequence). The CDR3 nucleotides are TGTGCCAGCAGCTTGCCAGGGTGGGAGACCCAGTACTTC. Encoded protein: CASSLPGWETQYF. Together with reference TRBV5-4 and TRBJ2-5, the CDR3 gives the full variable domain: ETGVTQSPTHLIKTRGQQVTLRCSSQSGHNTVSWYQQALGQGPQFIFQYYREEENGRGNFPPRFSGLQFPNYSSELNVNALELDDSALYLCASSLPGWETQYFGPGTRLLVL.

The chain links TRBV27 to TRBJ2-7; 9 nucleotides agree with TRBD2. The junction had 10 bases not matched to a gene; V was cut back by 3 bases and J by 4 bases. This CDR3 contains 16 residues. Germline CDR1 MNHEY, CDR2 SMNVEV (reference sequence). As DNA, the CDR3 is TGTGCCAGCAGTTTCCTCGGGGCTAGCGGGATATACGAGCAGTACTTC. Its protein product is CASSFLGASGIYEQYF.

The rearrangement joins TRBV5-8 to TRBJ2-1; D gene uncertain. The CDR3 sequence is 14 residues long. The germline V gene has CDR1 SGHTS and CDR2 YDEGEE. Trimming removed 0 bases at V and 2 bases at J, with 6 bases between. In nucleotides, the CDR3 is TGTGCCAGCAGCTTGGCTTTAGCCTACAATGAGCAGTTCTTC. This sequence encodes CASSLALAYNEQFF.

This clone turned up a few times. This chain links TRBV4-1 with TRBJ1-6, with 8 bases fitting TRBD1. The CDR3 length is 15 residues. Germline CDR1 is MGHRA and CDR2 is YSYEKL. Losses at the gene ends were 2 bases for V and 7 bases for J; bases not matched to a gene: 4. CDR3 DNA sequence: TGCGCCAGCAGCCAAATCCCAGGGGGCAATTCACCCCTCCACTTT. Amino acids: CASSQIPGGNSPLHF.

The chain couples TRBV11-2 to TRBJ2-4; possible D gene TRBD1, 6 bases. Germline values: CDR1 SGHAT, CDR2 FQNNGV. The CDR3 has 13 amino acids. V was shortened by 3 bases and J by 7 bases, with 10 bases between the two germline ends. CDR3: CASSFQGLNIQYF. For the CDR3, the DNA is TGTGCCAGCAGCTTTCAGGGGCTGAACATTCAGTACTTC.

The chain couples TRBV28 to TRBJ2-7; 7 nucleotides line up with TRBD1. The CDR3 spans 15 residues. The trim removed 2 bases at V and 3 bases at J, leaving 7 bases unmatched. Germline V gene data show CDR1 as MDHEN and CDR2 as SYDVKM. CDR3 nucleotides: TGTGCCAGCAGTTTAGGGAAGGGGGCCCTCTACGAGCAGTACTTC. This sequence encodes CASSLGKGALYEQYF.

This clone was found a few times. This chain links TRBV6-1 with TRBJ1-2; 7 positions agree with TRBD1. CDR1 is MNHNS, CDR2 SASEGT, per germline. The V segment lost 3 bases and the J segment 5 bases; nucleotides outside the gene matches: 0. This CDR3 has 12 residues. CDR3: CASSETGYGYTF. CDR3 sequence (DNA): TGTGCCAGCAGTGAGACAGGGTATGGCTACACCTTC.

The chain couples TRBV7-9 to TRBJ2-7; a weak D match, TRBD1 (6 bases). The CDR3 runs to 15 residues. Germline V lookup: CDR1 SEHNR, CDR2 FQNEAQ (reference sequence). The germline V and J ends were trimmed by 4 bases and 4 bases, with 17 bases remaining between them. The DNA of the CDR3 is TGTGCCAGCAGCTCAACGACATGGGGGCGATACGAGCAGTACTTC. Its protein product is CASSSTTWGRYEQYF.

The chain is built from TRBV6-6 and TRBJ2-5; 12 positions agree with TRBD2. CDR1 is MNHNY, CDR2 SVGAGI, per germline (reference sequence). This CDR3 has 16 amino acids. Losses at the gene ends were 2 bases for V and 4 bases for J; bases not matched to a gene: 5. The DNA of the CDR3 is TGTGCCAGCAGTTACGGGCTAGCGGGAGGGCGAGAGACCCAGTACTTC. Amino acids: CASSYGLAGGRETQYF.

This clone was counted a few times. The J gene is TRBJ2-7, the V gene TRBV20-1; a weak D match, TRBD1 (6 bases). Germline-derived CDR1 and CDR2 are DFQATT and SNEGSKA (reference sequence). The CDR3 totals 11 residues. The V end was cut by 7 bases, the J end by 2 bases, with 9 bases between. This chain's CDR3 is CSGRDTYEQYF. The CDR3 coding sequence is TGCAGTGGCAGGGACACCTACGAGCAGTACTTC.

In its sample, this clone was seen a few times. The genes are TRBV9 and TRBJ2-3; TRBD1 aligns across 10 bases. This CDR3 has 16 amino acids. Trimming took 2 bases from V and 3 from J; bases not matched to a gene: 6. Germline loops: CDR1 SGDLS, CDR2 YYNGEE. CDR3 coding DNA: TGTGCCAGCAGCGTCTCCGGACAGGGGGGGACAGATACGCAGTATTTT. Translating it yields CASSVSGQGGTDTQYF.

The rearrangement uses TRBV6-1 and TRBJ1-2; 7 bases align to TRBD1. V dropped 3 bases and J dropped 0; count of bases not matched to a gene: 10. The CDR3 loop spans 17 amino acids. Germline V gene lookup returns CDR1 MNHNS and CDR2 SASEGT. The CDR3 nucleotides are TGTGCCAGCAGTGACCCGGGACAGTGGGCAGCTAACTATGGCTACACCTTC. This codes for CASSDPGQWAANYGYTF.

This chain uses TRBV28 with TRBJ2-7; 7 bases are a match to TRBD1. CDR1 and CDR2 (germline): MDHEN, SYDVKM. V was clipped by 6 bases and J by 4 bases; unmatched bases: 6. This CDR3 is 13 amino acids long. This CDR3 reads CASSLIQGYEQYF. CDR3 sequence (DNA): TGTGCCAGCAGCTTAATACAGGGGTACGAGCAGTACTTC.

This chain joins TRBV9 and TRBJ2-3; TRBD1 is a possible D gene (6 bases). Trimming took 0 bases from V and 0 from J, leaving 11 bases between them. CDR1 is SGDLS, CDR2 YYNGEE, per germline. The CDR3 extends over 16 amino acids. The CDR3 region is CASSVVGGPSTDTQYF. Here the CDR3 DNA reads TGTGCCAGCAGCGTAGTAGGGGGTCCTAGCACAGATACGCAGTATTTT.

The CDR3 here is CASREGASNQPQHF. The CDR3, as DNA: TGTGCCAGCAGAGAGGGGGCTAGCAATCAGCCCCAGCATTTT. V is TRBV6-6 and J is TRBJ1-5, with 7 bases fitting TRBD1. The V and J ends lost 6 bases and 0 bases, in that order; junction bases with no gene match: 2. Germline V gene lookup returns CDR1 MNHNY and CDR2 SVGAGI (reference sequence). The CDR3 consists of 14 residues.

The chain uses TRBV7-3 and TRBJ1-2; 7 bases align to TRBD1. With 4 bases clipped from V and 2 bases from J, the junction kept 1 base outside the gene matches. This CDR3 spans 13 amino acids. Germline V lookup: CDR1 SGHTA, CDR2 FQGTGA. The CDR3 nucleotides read TGTGCCAGCAGCTCGGGACAGAACTATGGCTACACCTTC. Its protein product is CASSSGQNYGYTF.

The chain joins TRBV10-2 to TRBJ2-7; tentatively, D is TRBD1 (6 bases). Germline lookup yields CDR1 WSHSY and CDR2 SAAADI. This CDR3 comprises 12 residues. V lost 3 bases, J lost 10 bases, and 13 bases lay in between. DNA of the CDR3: TGCGCCAGCAGTGATTCCGGACAGAGACAGTACTTC. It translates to CASSDSGQRQYF.

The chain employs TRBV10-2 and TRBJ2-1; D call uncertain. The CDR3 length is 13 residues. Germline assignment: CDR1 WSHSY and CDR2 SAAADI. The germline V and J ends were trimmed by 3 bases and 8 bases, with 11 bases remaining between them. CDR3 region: CASSEYFRDEQFF. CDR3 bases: TGCGCCAGCAGTGAATACTTCCGCGATGAGCAGTTCTTC.

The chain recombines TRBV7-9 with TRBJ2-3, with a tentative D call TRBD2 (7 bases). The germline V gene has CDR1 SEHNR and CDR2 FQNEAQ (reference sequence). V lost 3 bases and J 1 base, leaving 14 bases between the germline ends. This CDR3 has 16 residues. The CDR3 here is CASSFIGGAGTDTQYF. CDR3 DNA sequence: TGTGCCAGCAGCTTTATAGGGGGGGCCGGCACAGATACGCAGTATTTT.